This entry concerns a single T cell receptor beta chain. Its binding antigen is unknown. No per-base quality is available; no much larger clone lies one base away. The CDR3 regions of human TCRbeta chains were analyzed by immunosequencing. In the authors' own workflow: TCRs in the repertoires were matched against a reference library of SARS-CoV-2-specific TCRs that had been generated with the MIRA antigen-specificity platform. Breadth was defined as the fraction of unique TCRs that were SARS-CoV-2-associated. Depth was defined as the fraction of total T cells that were SARS-CoV-2-associated. Using the MIRA data, every spike-specific TCR was mapped to the spike region that the TCR reacted to and assigned to either a CD4 or a CD8 class. Log10-transformed breadth and depth values were compared by one-way ANOVA with Sidak's multiple comparisons tests. TCRdb mirrors the immuneACCESS table, restricted to in-frame sequences. Some clones are absent from its copies; in checked studies, under half trace to an unresolved V gene, and the reason for the others is unknown. D and trimming were read from the DNA, whereas the V and J calls and clone size are those reported in that table. This sample has over 50,000 clones in its table, and around 92% of those were observed once. In total, the top ten clones hold about 15% of the sample.

This entry is derived from a study of T cell responses to AZD1222 COVID-19 vaccine (dated by TCRdb to the early 2020s). For context, the study as a whole: A total of about 250 trial participants underwent TCR sequencing, of whom about 210 had received two doses of AZD1222 and roughly 26 had received two doses of the MenACWY control vaccine. Enrollment into the trials was organized by age into subgroups of 18-55, 56-69 and 70-plus years, and those subgroups contained roughly 150, 30 and 60 TCR-sequenced participants, respectively. Points the paper makes about the study in general: Nearly half of unique spike-specific TCRs reportedly recognized epitopes outside regions mutated in the B.1.351 and B.1.1.7 variants. Participants were mostly white British, with more females than males. The authors suggested clonal diversity may have been underestimated. CD4 TCRs associated with the vaccine covered the entire spike protein, and the dominant responses were in regions 160-218 and 743-854. The 56-69-year group was small, and its depth increase did not reach significance, likely because of low power. Because no day 14 peak-response samples were available, repertoires were characterized only after the peak T cell response. Conclusions about previously exposed vaccinees are limited, since just 6 or 7 AZD1222 recipients were seropositive for SARS-CoV-2 at baseline. Spike-specific TCR breadth and depth rose significantly after two AZD1222 doses compared with day 0 and with MenACWY recipients.

The time point label corresponds to: about 28 days (+/-7) after the second vaccine dose. Because spike-specific TCR depth and breadth did not differ between the two schedules, AZD1222 recipients who got a second dose at roughly 4 weeks were pooled with those who got a second dose at roughly 12 weeks. Vaccinee samples were obtained from the UK trials COV001 and COV002, which included a single-blind randomized controlled phase 2/3 trial of AZD1222 (ChAdOx1 nCoV-19) in healthy adults. For TCRbeta chain sequencing, PBMC samples were collected from trial participants at day 0 and at day 28 after the second dose. Trimming costs V 2 bases and J 0 bases, and their ends lie 8 bases apart. Spanning cysteine to phenylalanine, the CDR3 consists of 14 amino acids. CDR3 DNA is the only sequence kept; it has 42 bases, read in frame from the first base. Sequences SQVTM (CDR1) and ANQGSEA (CDR2) are obtained from the germline V gene.

This material consisted of peripheral blood, taken 28 days after the second AZD1222 dose. This TCR came from an adult who received the AZD1222 COVID-19 vaccine. The V and J genes are TRBV29-1 and TRBJ2-1, with no reliable assignment of the D segment. The CDR3 reads CSVERSTSYNEQFF. The sequence in DNA is TGCAGCGTTGAAAGATCAACCTCCTACAATGAGCAGTTCTTC.